This paragraph reports one T cell receptor (beta chain). This entry belongs to a study of T cell changes during pregnancy in multiple sclerosis. The trim removed 4 bases at V and 0 bases at J, leaving 8 bases unmatched. CDR3 length: 16 amino acids. CDR1 and CDR2 (germline): SGHNT, YYREEE (reference sequence). TCRdb keeps only in-frame clones here, not all; method: immunoSEQ multiplex PCR. The top ten clones hold 2.5% to 3% of a sample with approximately 85,000 clones, roughly nine tenths of them seen once. The sample here was peripheral blood, taken in the first trimester of pregnancy. This receptor was identified in a female donor with multiple sclerosis, enrolled in a pregnancy study. V gene TRBV5-4 combines with J gene TRBJ2-3; 7 nucleotides line up with TRBD2. Written as DNA, the CDR3 is TGTGCCAGCAGCGGGCCTAGCGGACCTAGCACAGATACGCAGTATTTT. Protein sequence: CASSGPSGPSTDTQYF.